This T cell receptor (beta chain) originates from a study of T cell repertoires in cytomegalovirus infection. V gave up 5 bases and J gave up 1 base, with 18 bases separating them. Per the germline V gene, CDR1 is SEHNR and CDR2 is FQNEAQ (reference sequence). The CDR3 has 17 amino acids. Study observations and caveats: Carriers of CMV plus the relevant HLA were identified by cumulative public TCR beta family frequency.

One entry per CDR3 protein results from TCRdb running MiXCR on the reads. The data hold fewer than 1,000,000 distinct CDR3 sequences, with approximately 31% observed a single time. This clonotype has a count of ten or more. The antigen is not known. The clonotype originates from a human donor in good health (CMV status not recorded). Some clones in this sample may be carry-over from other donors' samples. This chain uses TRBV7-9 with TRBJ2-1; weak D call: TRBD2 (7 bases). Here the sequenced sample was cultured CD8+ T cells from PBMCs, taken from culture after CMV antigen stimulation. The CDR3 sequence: CASSPLGGDYSYNEQFF. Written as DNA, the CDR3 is TGTGCCAGCAGCCCCCTAGGGGGGGATTATTCCTACAATGAGCAGTTCTTC. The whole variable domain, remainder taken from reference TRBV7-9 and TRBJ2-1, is DTGVSQNPRHKITKRGQNVTFRCDPISEHNRLYWYRQTLGQGPEFLTYFQNEAQLEKSRLLSDRFSAERPKGSFSTLEIQRTEQGDSAMYLCASSPLGGDYSYNEQFFGPGTRLTVL.